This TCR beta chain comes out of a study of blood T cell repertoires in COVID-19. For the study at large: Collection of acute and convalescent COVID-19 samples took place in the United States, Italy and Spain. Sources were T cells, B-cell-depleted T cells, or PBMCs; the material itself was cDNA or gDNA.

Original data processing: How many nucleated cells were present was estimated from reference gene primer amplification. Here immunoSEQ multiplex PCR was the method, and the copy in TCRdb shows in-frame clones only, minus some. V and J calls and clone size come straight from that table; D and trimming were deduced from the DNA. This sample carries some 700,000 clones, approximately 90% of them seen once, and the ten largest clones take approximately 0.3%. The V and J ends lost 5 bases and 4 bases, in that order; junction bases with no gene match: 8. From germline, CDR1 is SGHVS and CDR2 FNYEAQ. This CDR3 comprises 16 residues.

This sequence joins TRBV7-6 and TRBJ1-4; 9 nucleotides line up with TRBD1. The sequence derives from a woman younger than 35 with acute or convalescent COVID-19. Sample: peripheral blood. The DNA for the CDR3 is TGTGCCAGCAGCGTGTACTTGACAGGGGGTAATGAAAAACTGTTTTTT. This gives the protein CASSVYLTGGNEKLFF.